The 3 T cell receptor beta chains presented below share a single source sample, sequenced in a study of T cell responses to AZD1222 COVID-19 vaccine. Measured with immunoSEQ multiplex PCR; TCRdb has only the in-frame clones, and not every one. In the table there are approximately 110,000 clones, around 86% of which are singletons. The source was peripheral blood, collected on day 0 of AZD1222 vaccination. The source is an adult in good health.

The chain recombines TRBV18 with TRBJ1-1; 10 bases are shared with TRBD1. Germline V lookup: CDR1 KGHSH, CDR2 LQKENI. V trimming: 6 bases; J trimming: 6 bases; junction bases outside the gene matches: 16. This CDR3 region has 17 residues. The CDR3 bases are TGTGCCAGCTCGCCGGGACAGGGGCCCTACACGGGGGCTGAAGCTTTCTTT. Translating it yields CASSPGQGPYTGAEAFF. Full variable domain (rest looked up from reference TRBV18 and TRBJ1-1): NAGVMQNPRHLVRRRGQEARLRCSPMKGHSHVYWYRQLPEEGLKFMVYLQKENIIDESGMPKERFSAEFPKEGPSILRIQQVVRGDSAAYFCASSPGQGPYTGAEAFFGQGTRLTVV.

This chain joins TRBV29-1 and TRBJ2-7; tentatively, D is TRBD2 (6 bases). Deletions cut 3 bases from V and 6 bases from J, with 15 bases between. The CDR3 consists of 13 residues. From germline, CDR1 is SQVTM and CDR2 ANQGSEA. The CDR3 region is CSVDPQWGGEQYF. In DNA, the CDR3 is TGCAGCGTTGACCCCCAGTGGGGAGGCGAGCAGTACTTC.

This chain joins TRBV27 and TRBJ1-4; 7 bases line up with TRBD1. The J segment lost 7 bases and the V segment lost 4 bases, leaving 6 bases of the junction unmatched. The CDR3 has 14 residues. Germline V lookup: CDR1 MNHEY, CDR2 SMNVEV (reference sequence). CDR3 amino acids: CASSSYRGPEKLFF. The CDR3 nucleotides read TGTGCCAGCAGTTCCTACAGGGGACCTGAAAAACTGTTTTTT.